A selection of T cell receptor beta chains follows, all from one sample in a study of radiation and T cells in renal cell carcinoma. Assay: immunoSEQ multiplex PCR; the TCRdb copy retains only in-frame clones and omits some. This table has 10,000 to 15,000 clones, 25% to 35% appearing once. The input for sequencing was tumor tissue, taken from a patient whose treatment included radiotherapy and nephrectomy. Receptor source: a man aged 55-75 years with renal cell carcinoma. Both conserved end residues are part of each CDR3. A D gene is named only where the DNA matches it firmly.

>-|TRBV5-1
CASSLGNQGSHEQYF
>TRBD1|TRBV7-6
CASSPGQTHGYTF
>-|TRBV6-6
CASTLRAGTEAFF
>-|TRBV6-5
CASSYGESDGYTF
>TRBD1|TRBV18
CASSQTGTNYGYTF
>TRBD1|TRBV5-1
CASHKGQGDGYTF
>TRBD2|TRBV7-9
CASSGTSGSYNEQFF
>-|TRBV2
CASSRRTSTDTQYF
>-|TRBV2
CASSDRGGTTDTQYF
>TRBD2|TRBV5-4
CASSQGTSEAAQETQYF
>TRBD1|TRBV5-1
CASTRQGLVTDTQYF
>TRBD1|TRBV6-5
CASSAGGYSNQPQHF
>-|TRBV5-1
CASSPRVNVNTEAFF
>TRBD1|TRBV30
CAWSRQGNTEAFF
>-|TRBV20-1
CSASVGSEQYF
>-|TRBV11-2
CASSLEPNQPQHF
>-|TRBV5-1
CASSSDQEQYF
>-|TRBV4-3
CASSRTENTEAFF
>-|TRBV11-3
CASSPRDASSYNEQFF
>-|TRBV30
CAWVKSSNYGYTF
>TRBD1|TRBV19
CASSGTGQDTEAFF
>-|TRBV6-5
CASSWRTGTIPAFF
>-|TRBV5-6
CASSLGDQPQHF
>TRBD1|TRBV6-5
CASRPDRGREEKLFF
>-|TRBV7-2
CASSLVTSLEQFF
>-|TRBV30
CAWSDGDEQFF
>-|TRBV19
CASSIQKYYEQYF
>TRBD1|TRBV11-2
CASSLAPRGRETQYF
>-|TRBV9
CASSVEVGTEAFF
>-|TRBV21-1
CASSKRGTGADEQYF
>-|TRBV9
CASSVDQSAGNTIYF
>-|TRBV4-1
CASSPIDKGSQPQHF
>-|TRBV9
CASSVDVASTNEKLFF
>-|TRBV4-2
CASSQATASGANVLTF
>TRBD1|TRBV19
CASSIQDRSGYTF
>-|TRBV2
CASSEGLLDTQYF
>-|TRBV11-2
CASSLTGNTGELFF
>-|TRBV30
CAWGVGNEQFF
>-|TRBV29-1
CSVRVSTDGYTF
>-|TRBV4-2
CASSQGAPTAVLNTQYF
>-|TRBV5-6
CASSPSGLSYNEQFF
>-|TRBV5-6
CASSYTSFRNEQFF
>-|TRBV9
CASSVGQGNYGYTF
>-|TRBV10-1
CASSAMNTGELFF
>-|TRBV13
CASSTGPPTGELFF
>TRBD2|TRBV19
CASSIRRGEEAQYF
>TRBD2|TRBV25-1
CASSLGSGIYNEQFF
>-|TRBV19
CASSIRPPGGNQPQHF
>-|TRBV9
CASSVMGQDYGYTF
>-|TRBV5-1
CASSIGSSDTQYF
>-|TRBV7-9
CASSQRSGGGNTIYF
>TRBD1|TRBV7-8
CASSSGQGWDEQFF
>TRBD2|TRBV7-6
CASSPSSGGASEQYF
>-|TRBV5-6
CASSLGLAGREISYNEQFF
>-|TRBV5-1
CASSPMSTPYGYTF
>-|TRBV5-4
CASSLGGDDFTDTQYF
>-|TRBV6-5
CASSYRQNNYGYTF
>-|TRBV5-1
CASSDYNEQFF